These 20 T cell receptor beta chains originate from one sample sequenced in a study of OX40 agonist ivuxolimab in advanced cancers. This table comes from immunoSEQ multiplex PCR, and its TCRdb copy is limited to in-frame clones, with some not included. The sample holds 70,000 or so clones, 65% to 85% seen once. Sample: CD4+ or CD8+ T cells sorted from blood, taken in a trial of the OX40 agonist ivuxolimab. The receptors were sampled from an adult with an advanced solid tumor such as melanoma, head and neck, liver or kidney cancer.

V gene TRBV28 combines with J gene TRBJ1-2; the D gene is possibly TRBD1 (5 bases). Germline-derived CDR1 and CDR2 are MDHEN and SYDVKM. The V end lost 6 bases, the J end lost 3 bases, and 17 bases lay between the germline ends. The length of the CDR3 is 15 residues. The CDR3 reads CASSLVEGRHYGYTF. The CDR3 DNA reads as TGTGCCAGCAGCCTGGTCGAGGGACGACACTATGGCTACACCTTC.

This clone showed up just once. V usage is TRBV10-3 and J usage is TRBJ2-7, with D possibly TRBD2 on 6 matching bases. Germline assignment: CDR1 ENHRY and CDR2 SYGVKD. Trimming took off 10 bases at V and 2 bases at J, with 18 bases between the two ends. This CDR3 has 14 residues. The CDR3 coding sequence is TGTGCCAGTCGTTACGGCAGGGAGGCCTACGAGCAGTACTTC. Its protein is CASRYGREAYEQYF.

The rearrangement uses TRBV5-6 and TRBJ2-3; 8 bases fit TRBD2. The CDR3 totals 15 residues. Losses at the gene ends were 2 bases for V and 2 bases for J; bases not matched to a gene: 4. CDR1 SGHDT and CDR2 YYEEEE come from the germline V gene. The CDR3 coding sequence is TGTGCCAGCAGCTTACAGCGGGGGTACACAGATACGCAGTATTTT. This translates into CASSLQRGYTDTQYF.

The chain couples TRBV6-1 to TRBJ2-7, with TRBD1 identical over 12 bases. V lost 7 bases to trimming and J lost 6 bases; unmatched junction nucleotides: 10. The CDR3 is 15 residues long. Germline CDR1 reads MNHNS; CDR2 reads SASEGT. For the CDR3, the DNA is TGTGCCAGCACCAAACCGGGACAGGGGGCACCCGAGCAGTACTTC. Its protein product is CASTKPGQGAPEQYF.

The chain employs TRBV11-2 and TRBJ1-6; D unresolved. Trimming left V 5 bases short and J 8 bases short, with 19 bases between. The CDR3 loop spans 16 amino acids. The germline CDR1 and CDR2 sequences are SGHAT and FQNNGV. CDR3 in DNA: TGTGCCAGCAGCCCCCGGACCGGGAGTCTGGATTCACCCCTCCACTTT. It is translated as CASSPRTGSLDSPLHF.

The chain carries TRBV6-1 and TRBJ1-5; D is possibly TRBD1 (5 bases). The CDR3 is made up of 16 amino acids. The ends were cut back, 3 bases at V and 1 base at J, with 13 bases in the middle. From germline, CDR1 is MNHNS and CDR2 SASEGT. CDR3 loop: CASSDPGLGSNQPQHF. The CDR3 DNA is TGTGCCAGCAGTGATCCGGGGCTGGGGAGCAATCAGCCCCAGCATTTT.

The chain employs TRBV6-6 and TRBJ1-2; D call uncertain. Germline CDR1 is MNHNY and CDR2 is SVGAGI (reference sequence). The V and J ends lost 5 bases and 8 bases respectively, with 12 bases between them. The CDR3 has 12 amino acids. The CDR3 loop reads CASSTPALGYTF. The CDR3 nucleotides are TGTGCCAGCAGTACACCGGCCTTGGGCTACACCTTC.

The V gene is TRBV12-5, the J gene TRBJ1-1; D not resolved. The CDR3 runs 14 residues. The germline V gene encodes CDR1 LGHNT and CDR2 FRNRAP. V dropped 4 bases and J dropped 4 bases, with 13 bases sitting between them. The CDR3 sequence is CASGSFGRATEAFF. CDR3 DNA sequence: TGTGCTAGTGGTTCGTTCGGTAGGGCCACTGAAGCTTTCTTT.

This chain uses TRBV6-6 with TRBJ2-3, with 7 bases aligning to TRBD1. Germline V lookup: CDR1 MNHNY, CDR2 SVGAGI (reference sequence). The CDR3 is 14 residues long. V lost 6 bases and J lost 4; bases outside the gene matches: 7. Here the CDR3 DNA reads TGTGCCAGCAGACCCGACAGGGTCCCAGATACGCAGTATTTT. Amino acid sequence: CASRPDRVPDTQYF.

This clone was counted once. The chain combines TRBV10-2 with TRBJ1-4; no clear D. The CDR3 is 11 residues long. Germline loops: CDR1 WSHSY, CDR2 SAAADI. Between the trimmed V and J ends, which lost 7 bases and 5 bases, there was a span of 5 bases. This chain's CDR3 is CASTFNEKLFF. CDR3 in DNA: TGCGCCAGCACTTTCAATGAAAAACTGTTTTTT.

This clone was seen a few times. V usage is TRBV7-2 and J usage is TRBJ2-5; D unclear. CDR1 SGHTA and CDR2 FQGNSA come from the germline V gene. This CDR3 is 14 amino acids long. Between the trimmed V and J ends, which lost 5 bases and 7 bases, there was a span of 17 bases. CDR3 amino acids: CASSLSYSPGTQYF. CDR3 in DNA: TGTGCCAGCAGCCTAAGTTACAGTCCGGGGACCCAGTACTTC.

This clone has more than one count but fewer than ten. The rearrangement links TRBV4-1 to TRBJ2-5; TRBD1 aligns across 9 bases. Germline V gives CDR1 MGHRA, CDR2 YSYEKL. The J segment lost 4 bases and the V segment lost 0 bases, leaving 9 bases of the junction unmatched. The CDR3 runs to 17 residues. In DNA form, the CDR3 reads TGCGCCAGCAGCCAAGATCTAACAGGGGGCGCTGTAGAGACCCAGTACTTC. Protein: CASSQDLTGGAVETQYF.

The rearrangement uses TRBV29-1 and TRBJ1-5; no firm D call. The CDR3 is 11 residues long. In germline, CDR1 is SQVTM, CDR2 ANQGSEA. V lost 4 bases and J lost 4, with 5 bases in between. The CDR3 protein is CSVGSNQPQHF. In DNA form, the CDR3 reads TGCAGCGTTGGATCTAATCAGCCCCAGCATTTT. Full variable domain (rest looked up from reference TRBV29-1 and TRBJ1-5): SAVISQKPSRDICQRGTSLTIQCQVDSQVTMMFWYRQQPGQSLTLIATANQGSEATYESGFVIDKFPISRPNLTFSTLTVSNMSPEDSSIYLCSVGSNQPQHFGDGTRLSIL.

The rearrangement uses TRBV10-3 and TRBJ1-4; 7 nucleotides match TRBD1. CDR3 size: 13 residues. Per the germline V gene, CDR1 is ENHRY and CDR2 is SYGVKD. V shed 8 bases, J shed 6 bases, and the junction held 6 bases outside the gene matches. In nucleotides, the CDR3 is TGTGCCATCTCCGACAGGGAGGATGAAAAACTGTTTTTT. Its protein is CAISDREDEKLFF.

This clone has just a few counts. This CDR3 reads CATSREARAYEQYF. The CDR3, as DNA: TGTGCCACCAGCAGAGAAGCCAGGGCCTACGAGCAGTACTTC. The rearrangement joins TRBV15 to TRBJ2-7; D may be TRBD1 (5 bases). The V end lost 0 bases, the J end lost 2 bases, and 8 bases lay between the germline ends. In germline, CDR1 is LNHNV, CDR2 YYDKDF (reference sequence). The CDR3 is made up of 14 amino acids.

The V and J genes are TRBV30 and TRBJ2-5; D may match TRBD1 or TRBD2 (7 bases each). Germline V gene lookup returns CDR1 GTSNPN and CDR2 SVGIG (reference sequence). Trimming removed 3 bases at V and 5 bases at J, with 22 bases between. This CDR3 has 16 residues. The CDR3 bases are TGTGCCTGGAGCTATGGGGGGAGGGGGCGCTGGGAGACCCAGTACTTC. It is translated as CAWSYGGRGRWETQYF.

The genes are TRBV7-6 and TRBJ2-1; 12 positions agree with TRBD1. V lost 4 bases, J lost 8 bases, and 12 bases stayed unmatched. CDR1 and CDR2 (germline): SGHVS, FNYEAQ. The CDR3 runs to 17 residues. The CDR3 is CASSSPIRDRGRDEQFF. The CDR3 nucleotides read TGTGCCAGCAGCTCCCCCATCCGGGACAGGGGGCGGGATGAGCAGTTCTTC.

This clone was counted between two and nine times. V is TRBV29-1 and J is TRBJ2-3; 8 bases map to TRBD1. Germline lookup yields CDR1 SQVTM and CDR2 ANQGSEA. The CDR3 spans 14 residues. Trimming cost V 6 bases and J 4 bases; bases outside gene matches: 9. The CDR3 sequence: CSVAGGASADTQYF. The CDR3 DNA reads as TGCAGCGTAGCAGGGGGCGCTTCTGCAGATACGCAGTATTTT.

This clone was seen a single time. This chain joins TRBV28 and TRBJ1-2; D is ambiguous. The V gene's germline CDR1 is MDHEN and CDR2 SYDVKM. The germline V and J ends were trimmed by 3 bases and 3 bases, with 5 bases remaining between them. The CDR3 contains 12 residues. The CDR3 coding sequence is TGTGCCAGCAGTTTCGGGTACTATGGCTACACCTTC. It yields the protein CASSFGYYGYTF.

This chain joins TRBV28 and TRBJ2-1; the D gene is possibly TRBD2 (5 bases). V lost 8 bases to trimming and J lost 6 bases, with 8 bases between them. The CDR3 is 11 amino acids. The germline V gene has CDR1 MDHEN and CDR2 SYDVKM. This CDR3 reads CASERPNEQFF. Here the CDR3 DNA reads TGTGCCAGCGAGCGGCCCAATGAGCAGTTCTTC.